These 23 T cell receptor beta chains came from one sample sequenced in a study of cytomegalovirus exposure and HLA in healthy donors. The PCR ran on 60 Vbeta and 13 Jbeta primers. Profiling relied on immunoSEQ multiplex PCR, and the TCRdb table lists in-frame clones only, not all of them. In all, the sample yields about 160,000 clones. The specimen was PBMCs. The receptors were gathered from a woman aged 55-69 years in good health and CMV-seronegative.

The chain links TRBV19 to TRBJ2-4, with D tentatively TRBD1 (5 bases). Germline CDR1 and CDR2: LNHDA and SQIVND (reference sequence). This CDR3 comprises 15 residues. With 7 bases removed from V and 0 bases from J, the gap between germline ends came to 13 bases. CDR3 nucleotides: TGTGCCAGTACCCGGACACTTTTAGCCAAAAACATTCAGTACTTC. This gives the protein CASTRTLLAKNIQYF.

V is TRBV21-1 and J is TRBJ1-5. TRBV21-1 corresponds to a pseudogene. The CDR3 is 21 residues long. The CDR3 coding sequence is TGTGCCAGCAGCAAAGCGGGCTACCCGGGAGGTGGGATGGACGATTGTCAGCCCCAGCATTTT. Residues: CASSKAGYPGGGMDDCQPQHF.

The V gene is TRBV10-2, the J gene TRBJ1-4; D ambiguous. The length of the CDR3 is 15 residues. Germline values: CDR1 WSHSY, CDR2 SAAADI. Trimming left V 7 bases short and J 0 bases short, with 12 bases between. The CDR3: CASISGASTNEKLFF. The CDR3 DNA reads TGCGCCAGCATCTCGGGTGCCTCAACTAATGAAAAACTGTTTTTT.

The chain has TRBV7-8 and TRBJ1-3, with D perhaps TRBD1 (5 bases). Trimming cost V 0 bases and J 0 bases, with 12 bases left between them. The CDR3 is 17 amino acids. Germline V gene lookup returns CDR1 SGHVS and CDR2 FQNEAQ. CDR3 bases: TGTGCCAGCAGCTTAGCGGGGCTATGGGCCTCTGGAAACACCATATATTTT. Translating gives CASSLAGLWASGNTIYF.

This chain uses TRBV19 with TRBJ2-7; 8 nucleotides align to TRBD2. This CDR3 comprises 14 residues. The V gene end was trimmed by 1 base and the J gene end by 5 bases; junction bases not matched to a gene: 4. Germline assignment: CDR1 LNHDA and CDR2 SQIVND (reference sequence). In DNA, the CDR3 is TGTGCCAGTAGTATAGTCGGGGGGGACGACGAGCAGTACTTC. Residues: CASSIVGGDDEQYF.

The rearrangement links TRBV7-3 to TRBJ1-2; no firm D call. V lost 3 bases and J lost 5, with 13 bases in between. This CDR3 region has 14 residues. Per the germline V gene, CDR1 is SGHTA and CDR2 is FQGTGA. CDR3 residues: CASSLGGPSYGYTF. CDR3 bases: TGTGCCAGCAGCTTGGGAGGGCCTTCGTATGGCTACACCTTC. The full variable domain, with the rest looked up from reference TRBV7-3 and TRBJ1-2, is GAGVSQTPSNKVTEKGKYVELRCDPISGHTALYWYRQSLGQGPEFLIYFQGTGAADDSGLPNDRFFAVRPEGSVSTLKIQRTERGDSAVYLCASSLGGPSYGYTFGSGTRLTVV.

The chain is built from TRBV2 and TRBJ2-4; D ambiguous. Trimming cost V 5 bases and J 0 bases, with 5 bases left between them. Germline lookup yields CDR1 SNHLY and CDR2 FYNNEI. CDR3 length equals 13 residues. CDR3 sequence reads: CASSPIAKNIQYF. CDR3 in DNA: TGTGCCAGCAGTCCCATAGCCAAAAACATTCAGTACTTC.

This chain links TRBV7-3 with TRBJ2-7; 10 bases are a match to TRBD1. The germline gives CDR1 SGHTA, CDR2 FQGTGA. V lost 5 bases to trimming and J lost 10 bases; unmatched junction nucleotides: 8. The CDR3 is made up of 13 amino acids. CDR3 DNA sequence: TGTGCCAGCAGCCCTCGACAGGGGGCGTATCAGTACTTC. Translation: CASSPRQGAYQYF.

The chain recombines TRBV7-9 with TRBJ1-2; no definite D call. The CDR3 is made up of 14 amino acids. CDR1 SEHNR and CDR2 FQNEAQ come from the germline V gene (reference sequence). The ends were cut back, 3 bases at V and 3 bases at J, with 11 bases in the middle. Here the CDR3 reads CASSFGEIYYGYTF. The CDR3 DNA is TGTGCCAGCAGCTTTGGAGAGATCTACTATGGCTACACCTTC.

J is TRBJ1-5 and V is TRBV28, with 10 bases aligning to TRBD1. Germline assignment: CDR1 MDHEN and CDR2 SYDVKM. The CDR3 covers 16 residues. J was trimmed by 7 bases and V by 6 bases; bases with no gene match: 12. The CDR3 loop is CASRYPTGGVGQPQHF. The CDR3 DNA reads TGTGCCAGCAGATACCCGACAGGGGGCGTAGGGCAGCCCCAGCATTTT.

This CDR3 reads CASSQDPLGRPLISGANVLTF. The CDR3 DNA is TGTGCCAGCAGCCAAGATCCCCTCGGGAGGCCCCTCATATCTGGGGCCAACGTCCTGACTTTC. The chain recombines TRBV4-2 with TRBJ2-6; 7 bases fit TRBD2. This CDR3 comprises 21 residues. Losses at the gene ends were 0 bases for V and 1 base for J; bases not matched to a gene: 15. Germline CDR1 LGHNA, CDR2 YNFKEQ.

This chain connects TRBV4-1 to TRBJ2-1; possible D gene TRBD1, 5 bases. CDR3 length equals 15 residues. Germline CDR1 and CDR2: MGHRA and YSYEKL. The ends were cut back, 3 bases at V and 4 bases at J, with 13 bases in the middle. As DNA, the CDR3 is TGCGCCAGCAGCCAGGACGTGGGGCGGTACAATGAGCAGTTCTTC. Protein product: CASSQDVGRYNEQFF.

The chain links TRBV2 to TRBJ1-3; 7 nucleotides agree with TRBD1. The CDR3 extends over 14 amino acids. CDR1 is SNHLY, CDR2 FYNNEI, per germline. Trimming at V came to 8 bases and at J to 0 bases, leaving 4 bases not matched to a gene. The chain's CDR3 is CASLGDSSGNTIYF. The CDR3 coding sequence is TGTGCCAGCCTGGGGGACAGCTCTGGAAACACCATATATTTT. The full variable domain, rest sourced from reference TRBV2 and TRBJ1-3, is EPEVTQTPSHQVTQMGQEVILRCVPISNHLYFYWYRQILGQKVEFLVSFYNNEISEKSEIFDDQFSVERPDGSNFTLKIRSTKLEDSAMYFCASLGDSSGNTIYFGEGSWLTVV.

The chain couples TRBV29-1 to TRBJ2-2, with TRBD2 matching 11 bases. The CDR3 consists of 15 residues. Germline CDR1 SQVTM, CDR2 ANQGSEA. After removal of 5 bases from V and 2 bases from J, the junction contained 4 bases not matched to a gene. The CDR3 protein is CSVTGTSGNTGELFF. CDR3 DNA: TGCAGCGTTACCGGGACTAGCGGTAACACCGGGGAGCTGTTTTTT.

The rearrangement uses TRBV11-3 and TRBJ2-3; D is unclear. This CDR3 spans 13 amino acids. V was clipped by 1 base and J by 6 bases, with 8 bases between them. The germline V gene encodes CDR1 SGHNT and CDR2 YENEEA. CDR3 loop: CASSLGGSDTQYF. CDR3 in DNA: TGTGCCAGCAGCTTAGGCGGATCGGATACGCAGTATTTT.

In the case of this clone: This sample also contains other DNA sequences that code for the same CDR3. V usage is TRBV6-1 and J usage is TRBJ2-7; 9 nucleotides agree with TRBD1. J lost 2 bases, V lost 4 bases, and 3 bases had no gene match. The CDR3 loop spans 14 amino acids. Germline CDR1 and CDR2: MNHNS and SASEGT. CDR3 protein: CASSGGQGTYEQYF. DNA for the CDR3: TGTGCCAGCAGTGGGGGACAGGGTACCTACGAGCAGTACTTC.

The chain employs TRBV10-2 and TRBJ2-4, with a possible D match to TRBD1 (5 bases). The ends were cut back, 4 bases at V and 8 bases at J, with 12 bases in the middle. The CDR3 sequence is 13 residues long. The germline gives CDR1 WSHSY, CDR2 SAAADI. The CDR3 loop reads CASSGRANDIQYF. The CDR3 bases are TGCGCCAGCAGTGGCAGGGCGAACGACATTCAGTACTTC.

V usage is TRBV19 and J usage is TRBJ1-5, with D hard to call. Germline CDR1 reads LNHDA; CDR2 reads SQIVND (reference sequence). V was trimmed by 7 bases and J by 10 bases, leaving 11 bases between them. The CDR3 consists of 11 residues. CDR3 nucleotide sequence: TGTGCCAGTATCGGGCGGGGACCCCAGCATTTT. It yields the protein CASIGRGPQHF.

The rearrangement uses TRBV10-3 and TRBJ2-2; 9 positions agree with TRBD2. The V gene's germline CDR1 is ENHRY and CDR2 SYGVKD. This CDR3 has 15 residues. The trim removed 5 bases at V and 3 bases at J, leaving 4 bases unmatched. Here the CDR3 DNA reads TGTGCCATCAGTTGGGTAGCGGGAGACACCGGGGAGCTGTTTTTT. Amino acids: CAISWVAGDTGELFF.

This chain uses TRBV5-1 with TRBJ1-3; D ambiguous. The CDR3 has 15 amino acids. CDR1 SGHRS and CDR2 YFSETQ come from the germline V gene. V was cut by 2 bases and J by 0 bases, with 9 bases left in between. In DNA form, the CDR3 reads TGCGCCAGCAGCTTCGCCGCCAGCTCTGGAAACACCATATATTTT. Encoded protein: CASSFAASSGNTIYF.

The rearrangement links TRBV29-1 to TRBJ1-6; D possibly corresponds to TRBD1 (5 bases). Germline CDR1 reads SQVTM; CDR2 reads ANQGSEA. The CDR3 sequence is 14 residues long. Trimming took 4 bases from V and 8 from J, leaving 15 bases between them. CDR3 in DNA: TGCAGCGTTGCCGGGCCAGGGCGAGATTCACCCCTCCACTTT. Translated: CSVAGPGRDSPLHF.

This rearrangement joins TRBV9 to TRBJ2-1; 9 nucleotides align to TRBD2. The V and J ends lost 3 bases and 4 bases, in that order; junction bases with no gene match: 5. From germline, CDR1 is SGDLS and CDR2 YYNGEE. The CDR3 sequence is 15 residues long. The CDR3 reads CASSASSGVYNEQFF. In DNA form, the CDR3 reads TGTGCCAGCAGCGCCTCTAGCGGGGTATACAATGAGCAGTTCTTC.

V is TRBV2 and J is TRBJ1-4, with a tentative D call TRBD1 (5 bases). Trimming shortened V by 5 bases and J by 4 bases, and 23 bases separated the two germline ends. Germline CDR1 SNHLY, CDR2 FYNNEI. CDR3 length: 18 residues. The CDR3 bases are TGTGCCAGCAGTCAGGAGACAGCCGGACCTCCTTTTAATGAAAAACTGTTTTTT. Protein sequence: CASSQETAGPPFNEKLFF.